Each of the 8 T cell receptor beta chains below was sequenced from the same sample in a study of blood T cell repertoires in COVID-19. Assay: immunoSEQ multiplex PCR; the TCRdb copy retains only in-frame clones and omits some. Of about 250,000 clones in the sample, 88% were seen once. The sequenced material came from peripheral blood. These receptors were collected from a woman in her twenties or thirties with COVID-19, enrolled during active disease.

The chain recombines TRBV10-2 with TRBJ2-3; 8 bases are shared with TRBD2. CDR3 length: 15 residues. CDR1 WSHSY and CDR2 SAAADI come from the germline V gene. V was clipped by 8 bases and J by 2 bases; unmatched bases: 9. CDR3 nucleotides: TGCGCCAGCTCGGGGCGGGGGGTAGTCACAGATACGCAGTATTTT. As protein: CASSGRGVVTDTQYF.

This rearrangement joins TRBV19 to TRBJ1-2; D is uncertain. CDR3 length: 10 amino acids. V was shortened by 6 bases and J by 6 bases, with 5 bases between the two germline ends. Germline-derived CDR1 and CDR2 are LNHDA and SQIVND (reference sequence). The CDR3 nucleotides read TGTGCCAGTAGCCTCCATGGCTACACCTTC. Its translation: CASSLHGYTF.

The J gene is TRBJ1-1, the V gene TRBV19; no clear D gene. Germline V gene lookup returns CDR1 LNHDA and CDR2 SQIVND (reference sequence). Trimming shortened V by 4 bases and J by 0 bases, and 9 bases separated the two germline ends. This CDR3 has 14 amino acids. The CDR3: CASSTELMNTEAFF. As DNA, the CDR3 is TGTGCCAGTAGTACGGAGCTTATGAACACTGAAGCTTTCTTT.

This clone was recorded only once. The V and J genes are TRBV2 and TRBJ2-5; D gene uncertain. The CDR3 sequence is 12 residues long. Germline assignment: CDR1 SNHLY and CDR2 FYNNEI. The V end lost 11 bases, the J end lost 0 bases, and 10 bases lay between the germline ends. The CDR3 loop is CAGQDDQETQYF. For the CDR3, the DNA is TGTGCCGGGCAAGATGACCAAGAGACCCAGTACTTC.

The CDR3 sequence is CASDNNRGSSPLHF. The CDR3 DNA sequence: TGTGCCAGCGATAATAACAGGGGCAGTTCACCCCTCCACTTT. This chain joins TRBV28 and TRBJ1-6, with 7 bases identical to TRBD1. Trimming removed 8 bases from V and 9 bases from J; junction bases left unmatched: 10. The CDR3 runs to 14 residues. Germline assignment: CDR1 MDHEN and CDR2 SYDVKM.

The chain recombines TRBV25-1 with TRBJ1-1; no clear D gene. V was pared by 5 bases and J by 3 bases, with 13 bases between. CDR1 and CDR2 (germline): MGHDK, SYGVNS. There are 14 residues in the CDR3. CDR3 loop: CASSSYGDHTEAFF. CDR3 nucleotide sequence: TGTGCCAGCAGTTCGTACGGTGATCACACTGAAGCTTTCTTT.

This chain uses TRBV14 with TRBJ2-1; a possible D gene is TRBD2 (6 bases). The CDR3 covers 15 residues. Trimming took off 1 base at V and 4 bases at J, with 11 bases between the two ends. Germline CDR1 and CDR2: SGHDN and FVKESK. The CDR3 coding sequence is TGTGCCAGCAGCCAAGTGGAGGGACGGTACAATGAGCAGTTCTTC. Translation gives CASSQVEGRYNEQFF.

This sequence joins TRBV24-1 and TRBJ1-4, with D possibly being TRBD1 (5 bases). CDR3 length equals 15 residues. Germline CDR1 reads KGHDR; CDR2 reads SFDVKD. The V gene lost 4 bases and the J gene lost 0 bases, with 8 bases spanning the gap. The CDR3 is CATSDGGTTNEKLFF. The CDR3 DNA is TGTGCCACCAGTGACGGGGGAACAACTAATGAAAAACTGTTTTTT.